The 3 T cell receptor beta chains below all came from one sample that was sequenced in a study of PD-1 blockade in classical Hodgkin lymphoma. The patients all showed relapse after autologous stem cell transplantation, while their brentuximab vedotin exposure varied. Clones were read by immunoSEQ multiplex PCR, and TCRdb kept only the in-frame ones, dropping some. The data show approximately 52,000 clones, around 78% seen once. The sequenced sample was peripheral blood mononuclear cells (PBMCs), obtained before the second cycle of nivolumab. All receptors derive from a human donor with classical Hodgkin lymphoma.

The chain is built from TRBV30 and TRBJ2-7; 7 bases agree with TRBD1. Trimming at V came to 2 bases and at J to 2 bases, leaving 9 bases not matched to a gene. The CDR3 covers 15 residues. Germline loops: CDR1 GTSNPN, CDR2 SVGIG (reference sequence). The CDR3 protein is CAWSFIGQATYEQYF. CDR3 DNA sequence: TGTGCCTGGAGTTTTATCGGACAGGCTACCTACGAGCAGTACTTC.

On this clone: A read error may account for a junction end that differs from germline. The chain employs TRBV25-1 and TRBJ1-1, with no clear D. The CDR3 runs 13 residues. Germline assignment: CDR1 MGHDK and CDR2 SYGVNS. The CDR3 DNA sequence: TGTGCCAGCAGTGACGGAGGAGGAACTGCAGCTTTCTTT. Its translation: CASSDGGGTAAFF.

This clone has a single count. The V gene is TRBV27, the J gene TRBJ2-7; D is unclear. Germline lookup yields CDR1 MNHEY and CDR2 SMNVEV (reference sequence). V was pared by 2 bases and J by 1 base, with 12 bases between. CDR3 length: 15 amino acids. The CDR3 spells CASSLTQDGSYEQYF. CDR3 nucleotides: TGTGCCAGCAGTTTAACCCAGGACGGATCCTACGAGCAGTACTTC.